This T cell receptor beta chain comes out of a study of regulatory T cells in long-lasting Graves disease. The sample's time point: newly diagnosed GD, antithyroid drugs for less than 3 months. PBMC RNA was the source of the TCR library. This clonotype has only a few counts. A much larger clonotype is one base distant, so this may be a read error. With iRepertoire HTBI primers and Arm-PCR of CDR3 regions, TCR beta libraries were built. TCRdb used MiXCR to reprocess the multiplex PCR reads, holding one entry per CDR3 protein. The repertoire holds some 490,000 distinct CDR3 sequences, with 12% as singletons. CDR3 size: 13 residues. CDR1 and CDR2 from the germline V gene are GTSNPN and SVGIG (reference sequence). The data also belong to a second study, concerning T cells in Graves' hyperthyroidism and ophthalmopathy.

The chain couples TRBV30 to TRBJ1-6; D is unresolved. The source is a woman in her 30s with Graves disease. The sequences come from peripheral blood mononuclear cells (PBMCs), collected at new diagnosis, from a patient treated with antithyroid drugs. CDR3 protein: CARSVQRDSPLHF. The CDR3 DNA reads TGTGCCCGGAGTGTTCAGCGGGATTCACCCCTCCACTTT.